The T cell receptor beta chain described here comes from a study of lymphopenia after photon versus proton radiotherapy. General study points: Oligoclonal CD8+ Temra expansion after nadir drove photon patients' diversity drop.

Concerning this clone itself: Its target is unknown.

This CDR3 contains 15 residues. The repertoire was sequenced with immunoSEQ multiplex PCR; TCRdb's copy has only in-frame clones and lacks some. The table shows roughly 49,000 clones, with under 95% occurring only once. This chain uses TRBV21-1 with TRBJ1-4; the table's D call TRBD1 went unverified against the DNA. TRBV21-1 is classified as a pseudogene. The clonotype was recovered from a woman aged 40-49 years with cholangiocarcinoma. The sequences come from peripheral blood, collected from a patient treated with photon-based radiotherapy. CDR3 DNA: TGTGCCAGCACCAATTTTCGACAGACTAATGAAAAACTGTTTTTT. It specifies CASTNFRQTNEKLFF.